The rows below give T cell receptor beta chains drawn from one sample of a study of T-cell reconstitution after alpha-beta-depleted transplantation in children. MiXCR, run by TCRdb on the PCR reads, gives a single entry per CDR3 protein. The data contain about 470,000 distinct CDR3 sequences, roughly two fifths of them singletons. The sequenced sample was PBMCs, obtained before TCRalphabeta/CD19-depleted stem cell transplant. The receptors were sampled from a girl aged 2-9 years with aplastic anemia, due to receive a stem cell transplant. Both conserved end residues are part of each CDR3. The order of the fields is CDR3 length, J gene, D gene, clone size, V gene, CDR3 DNA, CDR3 protein. A D gene is named only where the DNA matches it firmly. Clone sizes are given selectively: once, few, many, or a class where the clone is expanded.

>15|TRBJ1-2|TRBD1|.|TRBV7-9
TGTGCCAGCAGCTTGGGAACAGGGGGCAACTATGGCTACACCTTC
CASSLGTGGNYGYTF
>13|TRBJ2-5|TRBD2|.|TRBV29-1
TGCAGCGTTCGGGCGGGAGCGGGGGAGACCCAGTACTTC
CSVRAGAGETQYF
>18|TRBJ2-2|TRBD2|few|TRBV6-4
TGTGCCAGCAGTGATCGACTACCGGGACTAGTCGGGGCCGGGGAGCTGTTTTTT
CASSDRLPGLVGAGELFF
>13|TRBJ2-7|.|.|TRBV29-1
TGCAGCGCCACGACAGGCTTAGGGGGCGAGCAGTACTTC
CSATTGLGGEQYF
>13|TRBJ2-1|.|.|TRBV5-1
TGCGCCAGCAGCGACACCTCCGGGGATGAGCAGTTCTTC
CASSDTSGDEQFF
>14|TRBJ2-1|.|.|TRBV5-8
TGTGCCAGCAGCTTCTCGGACTATTACAATGAGCAGTTCTTC
CASSFSDYYNEQFF
>14|TRBJ2-5|.|.|TRBV7-2
TGTGCCAGCAGCACAGATTTCGGCCAAGAGACCCAGTACTTC
CASSTDFGQETQYF
>12|TRBJ1-2|TRBD1|few|TRBV6-6
TGTGCCAGCAGTTACCAGGGGGCGAAGGACACCTTC
CASSYQGAKDTF
>15|TRBJ2-1|TRBD2|.|TRBV7-9
TGTGCCAGCAGCTTCAGCGGGGGGGCCCACAATGAGCAGTTCTTC
CASSFSGGAHNEQFF
>16|TRBJ2-3|.|many|TRBV11-2
TGTGCCAGCAGCTTAGATCTCCGAAAAGGGCGAGATACGCAGTATTTT
CASSLDLRKGRDTQYF
>14|TRBJ2-1|TRBD2|.|TRBV5-6
TGTGCCAGCAGCCCAGGACTAGCATCAAGGGAGCAGTTCTTC
CASSPGLASREQFF
>14|TRBJ2-3|.|.|TRBV10-3
TGTGCCATCGGCCGGGACTCGCACACAGATACGCAGTATTTT
CAIGRDSHTDTQYF
>15|TRBJ1-5|.|.|TRBV7-2
TGTGCCAGCAGCTTAGTACTTCGGCCGAATCAGCCCCAGCATTTT
CASSLVLRPNQPQHF
>16|TRBJ1-1|.|once|TRBV6-5
TGTGCCAGCAGTTATTCCCCCGCTCGCGGCTACACTGAAGCTTTCTTT
CASSYSPARGYTEAFF
>14|TRBJ2-1|.|.|TRBV6-2/TRBV6-3
TGTGCCAGCAGTTCCTGGACCTGGGGGAATGAGCAGTTCTTC
CASSSWTWGNEQFF
>12|TRBJ2-3|TRBD2|.|TRBV29-1
TGCAGCTGCGGGGGGAATCCAGATACGCAGTATTTT
CSCGGNPDTQYF
>13|TRBJ2-1|TRBD1|.|TRBV7-9
TGTGCCAACTCAGGGGACAGCTACAATGAGCAGTTCTTC
CANSGDSYNEQFF
>15|TRBJ2-7|.|few|TRBV2
TGTGCCAGCAGTGAAAGCGCGAGAGTTTCCTACGAGCAGTACTTC
CASSESARVSYEQYF
>15|TRBJ2-1|TRBD2|few|TRBV6-1
TGTGCCAGCAGGAAACTAGCGGGACGTCACAATGAGCAGTTCTTC
CASRKLAGRHNEQFF
>16|TRBJ2-1|TRBD2|.|TRBV7-3
TGTGCCAGCAGTTCCTCATCTAGCGGGAGACCCAATGAGCAGTTCTTC
CASSSSSSGRPNEQFF
>15|TRBJ2-1|TRBD2|few|TRBV24-1
TGTGCCACCAGTCCCCTAGCGGGAGTTGAAAATGAGCAGTTCTTC
CATSPLAGVENEQFF
>14|TRBJ1-1|TRBD1|.|TRBV28
TGTGCCAGCAGCAACAGGGGGCTGGTAACTGAAGCTTTCTTT
CASSNRGLVTEAFF
>15|TRBJ2-7|.|.|TRBV6-5
TGTGCCAGCAGTTACTCGTCCACTAACGTCTACGAGCAGTACTTC
CASSYSSTNVYEQYF
>14|TRBJ1-6|.|few|TRBV20-1
TGCAGTGCTAGAGATGGCAGGGGTAGATCACCCCTCCACTTT
CSARDGRGRSPLHF
>16|TRBJ2-7|.|.|TRBV7-2
TGTGCCAGCAGCTTAAAGTGGTTTTCACTTACCTACGAGCAGTACTTC
CASSLKWFSLTYEQYF
>15|TRBJ2-5|TRBD2|.|TRBV28
TGTGCCAGCAGTTTTCCCCTAGCGGGTACCGAGACCCAGTACTTC
CASSFPLAGTETQYF
>15|TRBJ1-1|.|once|TRBV28
TGTGCCAGCAGTTTGGGGGGGTCCCGGCGTACTGAAGCTTTCTTT
CASSLGGSRRTEAFF